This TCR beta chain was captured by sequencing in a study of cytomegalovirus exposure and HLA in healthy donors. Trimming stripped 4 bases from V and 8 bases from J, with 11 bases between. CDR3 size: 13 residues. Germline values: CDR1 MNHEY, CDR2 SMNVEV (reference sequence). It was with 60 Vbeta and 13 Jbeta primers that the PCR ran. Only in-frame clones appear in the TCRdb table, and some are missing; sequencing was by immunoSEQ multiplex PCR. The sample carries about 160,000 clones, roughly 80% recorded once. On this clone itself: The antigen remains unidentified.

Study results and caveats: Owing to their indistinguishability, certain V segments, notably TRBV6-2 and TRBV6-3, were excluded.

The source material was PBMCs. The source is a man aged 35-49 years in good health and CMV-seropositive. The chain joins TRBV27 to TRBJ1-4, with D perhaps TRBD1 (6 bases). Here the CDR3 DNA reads TGTGCCAGCAGTTACAGGGTAGGCGAAAAACTGTTTTTT. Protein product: CASSYRVGEKLFF.